This T cell receptor (beta chain) was captured in a study of blood T cells in healthy people across ages. Study findings and constraints: It was found that TCR beta diversity correlated strongly with the percentage of naive T cells.

Trimming cost V 1 base and J 14 bases, with 21 bases left between them. Germline CDR1 SGHDT, CDR2 YYEEEE. The CDR3 runs 14 residues. Using a J-beta primer mix together with a sample-barcoded 5' primer, a second PCR was run for about 6 to 12 cycles. From the 5' RACE reads, TCRdb called clonotypes with MiXCR, one entry per CDR3 protein. This table holds hundreds of thousands of distinct CDR3 sequences, around 25% found once. This clonotype has a handful of counts. Its target is not known. These data were also reused for a study on T cells of mothers and their children. This second study notes: The sample comes from fewer than 10 healthy Caucasian donors: mothers and children. The authors added sample barcodes and 2-4 random nucleotides using the M1S primer of the second PCR.

V and J are TRBV5-6 and TRBJ1-2; D possibly corresponds to TRBD1 (6 bases). Sequencing used blood. The source of this sequence is a boy between 10 and 17 years old in good health. Here the CDR3 reads CASSLLGTGADATF. The CDR3 nucleotides read TGTGCCAGCAGCTTGCTAGGGACGGGGGCAGATGCTACCTTC.